Below, one T cell receptor beta chain is given with its context. From germline, CDR1 is MNHEY and CDR2 SVGAGI. The CDR3 covers 15 residues. J was trimmed by 1 base and V by 4 bases; bases with no gene match: 5. This sample stems from a study of blood T cell repertoires in COVID-19. Data came from immunoSEQ multiplex PCR; TCRdb stores just in-frame clones and leaves some out. The table lists fewer than 250,000 clones, around 80% of them singletons, with 9.5% to 15% in the top ten. The chain uses TRBV6-5 and TRBJ2-5; 8 nucleotides line up with TRBD2. The specimen was peripheral blood. This clonotype was sampled from a woman in her forties or fifties with acute or convalescent COVID-19. The DNA of the CDR3 is TGTGCCAGCAGTTCGGGGGGGCACCCCCAAGAGACCCAGTACTTC. This gives the protein CASSSGGHPQETQYF.